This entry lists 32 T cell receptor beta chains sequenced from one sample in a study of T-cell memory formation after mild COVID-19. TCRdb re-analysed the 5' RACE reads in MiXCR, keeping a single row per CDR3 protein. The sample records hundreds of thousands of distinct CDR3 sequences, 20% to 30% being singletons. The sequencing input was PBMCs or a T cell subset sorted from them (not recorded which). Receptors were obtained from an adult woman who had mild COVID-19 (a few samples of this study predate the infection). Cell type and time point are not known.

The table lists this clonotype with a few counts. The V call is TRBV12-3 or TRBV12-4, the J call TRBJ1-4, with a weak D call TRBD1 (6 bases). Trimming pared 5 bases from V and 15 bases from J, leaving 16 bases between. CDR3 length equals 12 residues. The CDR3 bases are TGTGCCAGCAGTAACAGGGCCGGGAGAGTGTTTTTT. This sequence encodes CASSNRAGRVFF.

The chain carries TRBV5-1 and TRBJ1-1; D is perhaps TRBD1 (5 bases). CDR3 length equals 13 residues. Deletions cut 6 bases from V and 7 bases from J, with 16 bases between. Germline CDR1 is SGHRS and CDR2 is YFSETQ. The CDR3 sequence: CASINTGAYEAFF. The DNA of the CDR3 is TGCGCCAGCATCAACACCGGGGCCTATGAAGCTTTCTTT.

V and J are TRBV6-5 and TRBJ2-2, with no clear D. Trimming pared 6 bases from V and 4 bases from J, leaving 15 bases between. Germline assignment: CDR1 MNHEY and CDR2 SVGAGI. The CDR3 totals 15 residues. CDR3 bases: TGTGCCAGCAGCCAGAGTCTTGTGCCCACCGGGGAGCTGTTTTTT. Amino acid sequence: CASSQSLVPTGELFF.

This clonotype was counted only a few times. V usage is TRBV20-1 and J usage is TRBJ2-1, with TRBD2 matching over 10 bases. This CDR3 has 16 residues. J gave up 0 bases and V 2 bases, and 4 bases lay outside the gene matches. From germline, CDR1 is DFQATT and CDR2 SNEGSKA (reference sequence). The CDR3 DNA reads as TGCAGTGCTAGATCGGCTAGCGGGAGCTCCTACAATGAGCAGTTCTTC. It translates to CSARSASGSSYNEQFF.

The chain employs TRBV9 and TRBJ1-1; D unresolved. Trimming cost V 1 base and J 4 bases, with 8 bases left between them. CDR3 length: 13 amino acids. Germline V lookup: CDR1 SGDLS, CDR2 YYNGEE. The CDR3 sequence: CASSVWEGTEAFF. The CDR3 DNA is TGTGCCAGCAGCGTATGGGAGGGCACTGAAGCTTTCTTT.

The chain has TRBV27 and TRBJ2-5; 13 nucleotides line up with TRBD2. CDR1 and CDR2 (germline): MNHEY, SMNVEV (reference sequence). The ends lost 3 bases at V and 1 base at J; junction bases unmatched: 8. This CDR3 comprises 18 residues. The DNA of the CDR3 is TGTGCCAGCAGTTTGACGGGACTAGCGGGGCGGGCCCAAGAGACCCAGTACTTC. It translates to CASSLTGLAGRAQETQYF.

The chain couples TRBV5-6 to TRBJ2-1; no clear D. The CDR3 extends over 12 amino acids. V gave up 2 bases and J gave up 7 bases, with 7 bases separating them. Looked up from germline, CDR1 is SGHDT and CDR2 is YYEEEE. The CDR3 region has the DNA TGTGCCAGCAGCTTCGCCGAGAATGAGCAGTTCTTC. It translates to CASSFAENEQFF.

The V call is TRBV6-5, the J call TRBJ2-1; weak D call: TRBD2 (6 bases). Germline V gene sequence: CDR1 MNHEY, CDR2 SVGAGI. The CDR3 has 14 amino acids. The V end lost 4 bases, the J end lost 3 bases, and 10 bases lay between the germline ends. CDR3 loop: CASSSIAVYNEQFF. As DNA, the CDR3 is TGTGCCAGCAGTTCGATAGCGGTCTACAATGAGCAGTTCTTC.

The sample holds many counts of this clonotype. The CDR3 reads CSARASLGSGGNNEQFF. DNA for the CDR3: TGCAGTGCTAGAGCCTCCCTTGGGAGCGGGGGAAATAATGAGCAGTTCTTC. The chain links TRBV20-1 to TRBJ2-1; 8 nucleotides match TRBD2. This CDR3 has 17 amino acids. V gave up 1 base and J gave up 7 bases; unmatched junction bases: 15. CDR1 and CDR2 (germline): DFQATT, SNEGSKA (reference sequence).

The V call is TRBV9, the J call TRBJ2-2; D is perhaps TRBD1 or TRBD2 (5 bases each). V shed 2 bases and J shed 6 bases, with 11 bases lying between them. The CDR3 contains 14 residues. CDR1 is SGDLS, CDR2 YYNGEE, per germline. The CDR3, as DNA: TGTGCCAGCAGCGTCTTGCAGGGAGCCGGGGAGCTGTTTTTT. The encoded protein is CASSVLQGAGELFF.

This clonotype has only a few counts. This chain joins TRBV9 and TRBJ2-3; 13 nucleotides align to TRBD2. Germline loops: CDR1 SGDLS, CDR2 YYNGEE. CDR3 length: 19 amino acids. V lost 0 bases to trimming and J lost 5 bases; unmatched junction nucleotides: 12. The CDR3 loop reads CASSVAIKTSGGPVDTQYF. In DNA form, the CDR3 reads TGTGCCAGCAGCGTAGCGATCAAGACTAGCGGGGGGCCGGTAGATACGCAGTATTTT.

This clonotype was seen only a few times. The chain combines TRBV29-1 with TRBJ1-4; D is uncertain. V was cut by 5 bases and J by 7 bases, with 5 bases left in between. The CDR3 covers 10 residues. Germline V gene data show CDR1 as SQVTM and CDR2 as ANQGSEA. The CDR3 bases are TGCAGCGTTATGCTTGAAAAACTGTTTTTT. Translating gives CSVMLEKLFF.

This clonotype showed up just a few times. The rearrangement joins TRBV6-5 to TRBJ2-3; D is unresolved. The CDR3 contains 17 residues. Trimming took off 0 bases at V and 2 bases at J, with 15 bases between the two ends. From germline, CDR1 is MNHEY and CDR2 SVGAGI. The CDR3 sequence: CASSYSASQHATDTQYF. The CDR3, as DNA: TGTGCCAGCAGTTACTCGGCGTCGCAACATGCCACAGATACGCAGTATTTT.

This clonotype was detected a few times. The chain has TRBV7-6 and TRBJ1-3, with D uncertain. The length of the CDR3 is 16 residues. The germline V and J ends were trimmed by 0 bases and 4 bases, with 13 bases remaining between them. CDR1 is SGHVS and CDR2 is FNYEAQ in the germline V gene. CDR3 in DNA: TGTGCCAGCAGCTTAGCGCAGATACAGTCCGGAAACACCATATATTTT. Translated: CASSLAQIQSGNTIYF. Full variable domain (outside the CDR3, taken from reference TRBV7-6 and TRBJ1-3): GAGVSQSPRYKVTKRGQDVALRCDPISGHVSLYWYRQALGQGPEFLTYFNYEAQQDKSGLPNDRFSAERPEGSISTLTIQRTEQRDSAMYRCASSLAQIQSGNTIYFGEGSWLTVV.

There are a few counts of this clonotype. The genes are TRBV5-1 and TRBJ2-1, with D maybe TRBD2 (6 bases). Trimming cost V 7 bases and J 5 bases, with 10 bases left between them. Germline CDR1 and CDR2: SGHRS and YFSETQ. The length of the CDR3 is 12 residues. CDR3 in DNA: TGCGCCAGCGCGGGACGCGACAATGAGCAGTTCTTC. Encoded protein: CASAGRDNEQFF.

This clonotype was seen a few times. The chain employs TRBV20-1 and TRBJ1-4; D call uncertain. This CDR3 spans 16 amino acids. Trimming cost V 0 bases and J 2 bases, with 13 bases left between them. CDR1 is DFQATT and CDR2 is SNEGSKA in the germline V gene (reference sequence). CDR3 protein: CSARDEAWATNEKLFF. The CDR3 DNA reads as TGCAGTGCTAGAGATGAGGCCTGGGCGACTAATGAAAAACTGTTTTTT.

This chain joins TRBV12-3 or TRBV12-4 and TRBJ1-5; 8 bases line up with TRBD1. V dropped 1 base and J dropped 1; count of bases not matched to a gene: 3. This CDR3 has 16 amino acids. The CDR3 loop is CASSLGRGRSNQPQHF. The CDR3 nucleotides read TGTGCCAGCAGTTTAGGCAGGGGGCGCAGCAATCAGCCCCAGCATTTT.

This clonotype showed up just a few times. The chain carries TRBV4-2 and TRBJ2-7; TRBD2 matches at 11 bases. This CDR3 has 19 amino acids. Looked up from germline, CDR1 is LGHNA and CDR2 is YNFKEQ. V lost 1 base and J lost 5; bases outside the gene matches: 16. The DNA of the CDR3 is TGTGCCAGCAGCCAAGTGGGTAACACTCTAGCGGGAGGAGGCCACGAGCAGTACTTC. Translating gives CASSQVGNTLAGGGHEQYF.

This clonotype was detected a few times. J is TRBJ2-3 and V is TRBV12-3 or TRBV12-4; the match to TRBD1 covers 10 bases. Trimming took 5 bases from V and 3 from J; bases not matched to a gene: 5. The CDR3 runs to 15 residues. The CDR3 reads CASSLRQGATDTQYF. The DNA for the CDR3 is TGTGCCAGCAGTCTCCGACAGGGGGCAACAGATACGCAGTATTTT.

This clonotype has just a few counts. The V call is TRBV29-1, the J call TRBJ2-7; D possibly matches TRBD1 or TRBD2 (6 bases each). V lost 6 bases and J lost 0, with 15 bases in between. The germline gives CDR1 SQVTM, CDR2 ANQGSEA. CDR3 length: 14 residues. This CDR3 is CSVLQGTSSYEQYF. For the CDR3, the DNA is TGCAGCGTACTTCAGGGGACTTCCTCCTACGAGCAGTACTTC.

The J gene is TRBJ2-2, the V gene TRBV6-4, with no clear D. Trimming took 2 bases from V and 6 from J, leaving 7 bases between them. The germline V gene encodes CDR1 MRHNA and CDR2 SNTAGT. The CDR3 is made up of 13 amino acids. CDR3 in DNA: TGTGCCAGCAGTGACGGCTCGGCCGGGGAGCTGTTTTTT. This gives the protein CASSDGSAGELFF.

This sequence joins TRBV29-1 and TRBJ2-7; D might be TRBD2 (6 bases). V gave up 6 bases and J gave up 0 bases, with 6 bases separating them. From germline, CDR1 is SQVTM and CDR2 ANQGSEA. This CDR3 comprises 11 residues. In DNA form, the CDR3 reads TGCAGCGTGACTAGCTCCTACGAGCAGTACTTC. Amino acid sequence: CSVTSSYEQYF.

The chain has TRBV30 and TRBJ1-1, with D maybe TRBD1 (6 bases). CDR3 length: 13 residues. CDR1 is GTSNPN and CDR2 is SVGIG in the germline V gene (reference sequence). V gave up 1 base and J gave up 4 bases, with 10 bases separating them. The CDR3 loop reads CAWSGAQGTEAFF. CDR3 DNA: TGTGCCTGGAGTGGGGCACAGGGCACTGAAGCTTTCTTT.

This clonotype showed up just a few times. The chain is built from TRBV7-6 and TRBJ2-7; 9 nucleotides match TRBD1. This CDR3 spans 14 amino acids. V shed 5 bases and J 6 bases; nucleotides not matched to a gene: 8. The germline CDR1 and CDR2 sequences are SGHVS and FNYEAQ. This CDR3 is CASSHRDRVREQYF. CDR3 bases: TGTGCCAGCAGCCACCGGGACAGGGTGCGCGAGCAGTACTTC.

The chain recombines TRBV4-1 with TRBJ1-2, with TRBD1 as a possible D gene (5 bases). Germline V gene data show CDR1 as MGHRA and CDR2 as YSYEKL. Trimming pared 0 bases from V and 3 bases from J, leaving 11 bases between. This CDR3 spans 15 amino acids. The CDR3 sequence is CASSQDPGRDYGYTF. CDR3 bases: TGCGCCAGCAGCCAAGATCCTGGCAGGGACTATGGCTACACCTTC.

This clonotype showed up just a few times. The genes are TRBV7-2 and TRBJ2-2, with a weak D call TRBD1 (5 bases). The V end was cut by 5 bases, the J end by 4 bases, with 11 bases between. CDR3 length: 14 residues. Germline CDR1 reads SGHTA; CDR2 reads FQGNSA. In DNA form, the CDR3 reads TGTGCCAGCAGCCCCTTAAGGGGCACCGGGGAGCTGTTTTTT. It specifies CASSPLRGTGELFF.

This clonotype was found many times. CDR3: CASTPGGQGGETQYF. Here the CDR3 DNA reads TGTGCCAGCACCCCCGGAGGGCAGGGAGGAGAGACCCAGTACTTC. This chain links TRBV5-4 with TRBJ2-5; the D gene is possibly TRBD2 (6 bases). The CDR3 totals 15 residues. Germline V gives CDR1 SGHNT, CDR2 YYREEE (reference sequence). The V gene lost 6 bases and the J gene lost 4 bases, with 19 bases spanning the gap.

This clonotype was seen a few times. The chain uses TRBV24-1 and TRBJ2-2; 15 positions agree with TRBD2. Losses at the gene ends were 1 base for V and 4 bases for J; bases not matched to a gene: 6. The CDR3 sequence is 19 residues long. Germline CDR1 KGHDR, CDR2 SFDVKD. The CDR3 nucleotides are TGTGCCACCAGTGATTTACCGGGACTAGCGGGAGGAAGCACCGGGGAGCTGTTTTTT. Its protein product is CATSDLPGLAGGSTGELFF.

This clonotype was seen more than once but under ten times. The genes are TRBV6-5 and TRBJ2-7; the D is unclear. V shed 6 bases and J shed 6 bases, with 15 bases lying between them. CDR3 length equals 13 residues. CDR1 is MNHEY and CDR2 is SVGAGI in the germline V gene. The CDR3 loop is CASRFVGMGEQYF. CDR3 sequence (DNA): TGTGCCAGCAGGTTCGTGGGTATGGGCGAGCAGTACTTC.

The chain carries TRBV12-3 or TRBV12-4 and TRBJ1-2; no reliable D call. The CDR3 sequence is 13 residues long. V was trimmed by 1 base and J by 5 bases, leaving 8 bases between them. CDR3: CASSLGRGYGYTF. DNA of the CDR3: TGTGCCAGCAGTTTAGGCCGGGGTTATGGCTACACCTTC.

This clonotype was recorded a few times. CDR3 sequence reads: CAWSVLETQYF. The CDR3 nucleotides read TGTGCCTGGAGTGTATTGGAGACCCAGTACTTC. The chain couples TRBV30 to TRBJ2-5; D remains unclear. Germline V gene lookup returns CDR1 GTSNPN and CDR2 SVGIG (reference sequence). The CDR3 is 11 amino acids. V gave up 0 bases and J gave up 5 bases, with 4 bases separating them.

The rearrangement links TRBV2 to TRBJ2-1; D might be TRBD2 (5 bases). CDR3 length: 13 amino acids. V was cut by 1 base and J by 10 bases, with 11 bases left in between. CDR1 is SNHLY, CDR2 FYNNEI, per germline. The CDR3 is CASSEGTPPEQFF. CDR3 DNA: TGTGCCAGCAGTGAAGGGACTCCCCCGGAGCAGTTCTTC.